This is a list of T cell receptor beta chains from one sample in a study of shared clonotypes between healthy human individuals. TCRdb's table, derived via immunoSEQ multiplex PCR, lists solely in-frame clones and lacks some. The data contain 2 million to 2.5 million clones, under 97% of them seen just once; the ten biggest clones take up about 0.13%. The material sequenced was naive CD4+ T cells sorted from blood. The receptors stem from a young man in good health. Both conserved end residues are part of each CDR3. D genes are given only for firm matches. Rows may omit the clone size; those that give it use once, few, many or a size class.

cdr3_nt cdr3_aa d_call j_call clone_size v_call
TGTGCCAGCAGCTCGAGGACAGGCGGGGGAGAGACCCAGTACTTC CASSSRTGGGETQYF - TRBJ2-5 - TRBV7-6
TGTGCCAGCGTGGTGGGGGACACCGTCACCGGGGAGCTGTTTTTT CASVVGDTVTGELFF - TRBJ2-2 - TRBV6-6
TGTGCCTGGAGTCCGACTAGCGGGAGCTCCTACGAGCAGTACTTC CAWSPTSGSSYEQYF TRBD2 TRBJ2-7 - TRBV30
TGTGCCAGCAGCTGGGACCGAGGGGCGGGGACAACTAATGAAAAACTGTTTTTT CASSWDRGAGTTNEKLFF - TRBJ1-4 - TRBV5-4
TGTGCCAGCAGACTGGGACAGGGAGAGACCCAGTACTTC CASRLGQGETQYF TRBD1 TRBJ2-5 - TRBV7-9
TGTGCCAGCAGCCCACGGGGGGTTAGCAATCAGCCCCAGCATTTT CASSPRGVSNQPQHF - TRBJ1-5 - TRBV5-5
TGTGCCAGCAGGAAGGGCACAGATACGCAGTATTTT CASRKGTDTQYF - TRBJ2-3 - TRBV27
TGTGCCAGCAGTTCCGCGTCAGGTCGCCTTAATGAAAAACTGTTTTTT CASSSASGRLNEKLFF - TRBJ1-4 - TRBV28
TGTGCCAGCAGCTTGGCGAGGAAGGGTCTAGCTTTGGGAGAGACCCAGTACTTC CASSLARKGLALGETQYF - TRBJ2-5 - TRBV7-6
TGTGCCAGCACCCCGGGAGCGGCTAGCTCCTACGAGCAGTACTTC CASTPGAASSYEQYF - TRBJ2-7 - TRBV27
TGTGCCAGCAGTTCCCCTTATAGGGGGCGTCTCTACGAGCAGTACTTC CASSSPYRGRLYEQYF TRBD1 TRBJ2-7 - TRBV28
TGTGCCAGTAGTTCGGGGCAGGTTAGCAATCAGCCCCAGCATTTT CASSSGQVSNQPQHF - TRBJ1-5 once TRBV19
TGCGCCAGCAGCCCCGGCTCGGGGGCGATCCCTGAAAAACTGTTTTTT CASSPGSGAIPEKLFF - TRBJ1-4 - TRBV5-1
TGTGCCTGGAGGGCCGGGACAGGGGGCTATGAGCAGTTCTTC CAWRAGTGGYEQFF TRBD1 TRBJ2-1 - TRBV30
TGTGCCAGCAGGGCAGGGGAAGGGGCGAGACAGCCCCAGCATTTT CASRAGEGARQPQHF - TRBJ1-5 - TRBV28
TGTGCCAGCAGCGTAGTAAAGGGGTCACCCCTCCACTTT CASSVVKGSPLHF - TRBJ1-6 - TRBV9
TGTGCCAGCAGTCGCAACACTGAAGCTTTCTTT CASSRNTEAFF - TRBJ1-1 - TRBV6-1
TGCAGCGTTGCCAGCGGCCTGAACACTGAAGCTTTCTTT CSVASGLNTEAFF - TRBJ1-1 - TRBV29-1
TGCGCCAGCAGCTTGGCCCTAGCGGGAAGGGGGCAAGAGACCCAGTACTTC CASSLALAGRGQETQYF TRBD2 TRBJ2-5 - TRBV5-1
TGTGCCAGCAGTGACTTCCTAGGCCCCCTTTTGAATGAGCAGTTCTTC CASSDFLGPLLNEQFF - TRBJ2-1 - TRBV2
TGTGCCAGCTCCGAGGTTGAGAGCTCCTACGAGCAGTACTTC CASSEVESSYEQYF - TRBJ2-7 - TRBV6-6
TGTGCCAGCTCACCCGGGATTCAAAACACTGAAGCTTTCTTT CASSPGIQNTEAFF - TRBJ1-1 - TRBV18
TGTGCCAGCAGCCCCACTCTGGACAGGGTAGTTTCACCCCTCCACTTT CASSPTLDRVVSPLHF TRBD1 TRBJ1-6 - TRBV6-6
TGTGCCAGCAGTGGCTCGGGGGTGTTTTTTAATGAGCAGTTCTTC CASSGSGVFFNEQFF - TRBJ2-1 - TRBV28
TGCAGCGTCGGAGGGGCAGGGGGCAACTATGGCTACACCTTC CSVGGAGGNYGYTF TRBD1 TRBJ1-2 - TRBV29-1
TGTGCCAGCTCGGGGGCTTACGAGCAGTACTTC CASSGAYEQYF - TRBJ2-7 - TRBV6-6
TGTGCCTGGAGTGTACGACGCCCCGGGGGATACACAGATACGCAGTATTTT CAWSVRRPGGYTDTQYF - TRBJ2-3 once TRBV30
TGTGCCAGCAGCCGATATCCGGGGGACAGGGGGCTATATGAGCAGTACTTC CASSRYPGDRGLYEQYF TRBD1 TRBJ2-7 - TRBV13